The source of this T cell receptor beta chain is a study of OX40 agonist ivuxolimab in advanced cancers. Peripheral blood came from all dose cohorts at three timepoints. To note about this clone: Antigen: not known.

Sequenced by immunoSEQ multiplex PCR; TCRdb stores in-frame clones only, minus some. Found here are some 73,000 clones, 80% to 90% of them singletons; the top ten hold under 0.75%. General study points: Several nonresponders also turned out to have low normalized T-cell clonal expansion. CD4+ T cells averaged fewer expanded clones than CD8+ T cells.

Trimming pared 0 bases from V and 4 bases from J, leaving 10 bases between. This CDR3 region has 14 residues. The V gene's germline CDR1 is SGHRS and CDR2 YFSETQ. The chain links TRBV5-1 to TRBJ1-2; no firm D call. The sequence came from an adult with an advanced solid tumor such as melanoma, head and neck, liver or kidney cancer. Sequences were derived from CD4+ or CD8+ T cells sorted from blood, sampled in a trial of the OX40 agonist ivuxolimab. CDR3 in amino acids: CASSLDASLYGYTF. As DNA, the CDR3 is TGCGCCAGCAGCTTGGATGCCAGTCTCTATGGCTACACCTTC. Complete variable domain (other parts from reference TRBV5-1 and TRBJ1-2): KAGVTQTPRYLIKTRGQQVTLSCSPISGHRSVSWYQQTPGQGLQFLFEYFSETQRNKGNFPGRFSGRQFSNSRSEMNVSTLELGDSALYLCASSLDASLYGYTFGSGTRLTVV.